The next 16 T cell receptor beta chains were all read from a single sample in a study of blood T cell repertoires in COVID-19. Using immunoSEQ multiplex PCR, the repertoire was profiled, and TCRdb retains in-frame clones only, with some absent. The sample has over 25,000 clones, less than 90% seen once. Material for sequencing was peripheral blood. These receptors all come from a woman between 55 and 75 years old with active COVID-19.

This clone was observed a few times. The chain is built from TRBV5-1 and TRBJ2-7, with 7 bases identical to TRBD1. Germline CDR1 reads SGHRS; CDR2 reads YFSETQ. V shed 4 bases, J shed 2 bases, and the junction held 6 bases outside the gene matches. The CDR3 is 14 residues long. The CDR3 loop reads CASSATGLPYEQYF. DNA of the CDR3: TGCGCCAGCAGCGCGACAGGGTTACCCTACGAGCAGTACTTC.

CDR3: CASSVGTGGTEAFF. For the CDR3, the DNA is TGTGCCAGCAGCGTAGGGACAGGGGGTACTGAAGCTTTCTTT. The V and J genes are TRBV9 and TRBJ1-1, with 10 nucleotides matching TRBD1. The CDR3 contains 14 residues. Losses at the gene ends were 0 bases for V and 5 bases for J; bases not matched to a gene: 1. Germline V CDR1 and CDR2: SGDLS, YYNGEE.

This chain connects TRBV4-2 to TRBJ2-1; 9 bases are shared with TRBD2. The germline V gene has CDR1 LGHNA and CDR2 YNFKEQ. The CDR3 has 16 residues. V trimming: 3 bases; J trimming: 5 bases; junction bases outside the gene matches: 8. Written as DNA, the CDR3 is TGTGCCAGCAGCCATGCCACTAGCGGGTCAGACAATGAGCAGTTCTTC. This encodes CASSHATSGSDNEQFF.

The chain links TRBV9 to TRBJ2-7; D gene uncertain. CDR1 and CDR2 from the germline V gene are SGDLS and YYNGEE. Trimming pared 4 bases from V and 3 bases from J, leaving 8 bases between. The CDR3 is made up of 12 amino acids. The chain's CDR3 is CASSNDFYEQYF. CDR3 nucleotide sequence: TGTGCCAGCAGCAACGACTTCTACGAGCAGTACTTC. Drawing the rest from reference TRBV9 and TRBJ2-7, the complete variable domain is DSGVTQTPKHLITATGQRVTLRCSPRSGDLSVYWYQQSLDQGLQFLIQYYNGEERAKGNILERFSAQQFPDLHSELNLSSLELGDSALYFCASSNDFYEQYFGPGTRLTVT.

A note on this clone: The DNA is left out, because the CDR3 cannot be placed on it with certainty; the CDR3 is given as TCRdb lists it. CDR3: CASSKGVGTGNTEAFF. This chain connects TRBV21-1 to TRBJ1-1; the table's D call, TRBD1, was not checked against the DNA. TRBV21-1 is a documented pseudogene. The CDR3 contains 16 residues when both ends are counted.

V is TRBV4-1 and J is TRBJ2-7; 9 nucleotides agree with TRBD2. The V gene's germline CDR1 is MGHRA and CDR2 YSYEKL. CDR3 size: 15 residues. V lost 1 base and J lost 4; bases outside the gene matches: 5. The CDR3 DNA is TGCGCCAGCAGCCAAGGTAGCGGGAGTGGTTACGAGCAGTACTTC. Its translation: CASSQGSGSGYEQYF.

The gene calls are TRBV19 and TRBJ2-1, with 7 bases matching TRBD2. V was clipped by 7 bases and J by 9 bases; unmatched bases: 12. Germline V gene sequence: CDR1 LNHDA, CDR2 SQIVND (reference sequence). This CDR3 is built from 14 residues. In nucleotides, the CDR3 is TGTGCCAGTAACGTTCTAGCGGACCCGGCTGAGCAGTTCTTC. Translation: CASNVLADPAEQFF. Variable domain in full (rest from reference TRBV19 and TRBJ2-1): DGGITQSPKYLFRKEGQNVTLSCEQNLNHDAMYWYRQDPGQGLRLIYYSQIVNDFQKGDIAEGYSVSREKKESFPLTVTSAQKNPTAFYLCASNVLADPAEQFFGPGTRLTVL.

V usage is TRBV14 and J usage is TRBJ2-1; 8 bases agree with TRBD1. CDR1 and CDR2 from the germline V gene are SGHDN and FVKESK. V shed 1 base, J shed 10 bases, and the junction held 21 bases outside the gene matches. The CDR3 totals 19 residues. The CDR3 DNA sequence: TGTGCCAGCAGCCAAGCCGGCTGGGGGACAGGCGGGGCCCTCAGGGAGCAGTTCTTC. It is translated as CASSQAGWGTGGALREQFF.

This chain connects TRBV30 to TRBJ2-7; possible D gene TRBD1, 6 bases. Between the trimmed V and J ends, which lost 5 bases and 6 bases, there was a span of 26 bases. CDR1 is GTSNPN and CDR2 is SVGIG in the germline V gene (reference sequence). This CDR3 is 16 amino acids long. CDR3 DNA: TGTGCCTGGGGCCCGAGGGGGTCTAGTTATTTGTCCGAGCAGTACTTC. Translation: CAWGPRGSSYLSEQYF.

This clone has a single count. The V and J genes are TRBV27 and TRBJ1-6; D gene uncertain. V was pared by 6 bases and J by 0 bases, with 18 bases between. Germline V CDR1 and CDR2: MNHEY, SMNVEV (reference sequence). The CDR3 consists of 18 residues. CDR3 region: CASSPYVRSLSYNSPLHF. The CDR3 DNA follows: TGTGCCAGCAGCCCATACGTCAGGTCCCTCTCCTATAATTCACCCCTCCACTTT.

The rearrangement joins TRBV25-1 to TRBJ2-6; D not resolved. V dropped 6 bases and J dropped 0 bases, with 3 bases sitting between them. The CDR3 totals 13 residues. Germline CDR1 is MGHDK and CDR2 is SYGVNS. The CDR3 coding sequence is TGTGCCAGCAGCAACTCTGGGGCCAACGTCCTGACTTTC. Translating gives CASSNSGANVLTF.

The chain is built from TRBV19 and TRBJ2-7; D is possibly TRBD2 (6 bases). Trimming removed 7 bases at V and 6 bases at J, with 19 bases between. The CDR3 consists of 14 residues. CDR1 is LNHDA and CDR2 is SQIVND in the germline V gene (reference sequence). CDR3 amino acids: CASKMSGSFGEQYF. The CDR3 region has the DNA TGTGCCAGTAAGATGTCCGGGAGTTTCGGCGAGCAGTACTTC.

The chain carries TRBV24-1 and TRBJ2-7; no reliable D call. Germline assignment: CDR1 KGHDR and CDR2 SFDVKD. V was trimmed by 9 bases and J by 2 bases, leaving 10 bases between them. The length of the CDR3 is 12 residues. The CDR3 spells CATADSAYEQYF. In nucleotides, the CDR3 is TGTGCCACCGCCGACTCAGCCTACGAGCAGTACTTC.

The chain carries TRBV19 and TRBJ2-2, with D tentatively TRBD1 (6 bases). This CDR3 region has 16 residues. Trimming took off 7 bases at V and 3 bases at J, with 18 bases between the two ends. The V gene's germline CDR1 is LNHDA and CDR2 SQIVND (reference sequence). The CDR3 bases are TGTGCCAGTAACTGGTTGGCAGGGGCTGACACCGGGGAGCTGTTTTTT. Its translation is CASNWLAGADTGELFF. Looking up the rest from reference TRBV19 and TRBJ2-2 gives the full variable domain: DGGITQSPKYLFRKEGQNVTLSCEQNLNHDAMYWYRQDPGQGLRLIYYSQIVNDFQKGDIAEGYSVSREKKESFPLTVTSAQKNPTAFYLCASNWLAGADTGELFFGEGSRLTVL.

V is TRBV7-2 and J is TRBJ2-6, with a weak D call TRBD1 (6 bases). V was cut by 6 bases and J by 1 base, with 16 bases left in between. Germline lookup yields CDR1 SGHTA and CDR2 FQGNSA. CDR3 length equals 17 residues. The CDR3 spells CASRLSGTMSGANVLTF. The CDR3 DNA is TGTGCCAGCAGATTATCGGGGACAATGTCTGGGGCCAACGTCCTGACTTTC.

V gene TRBV5-4 combines with J gene TRBJ1-2; 9 nucleotides agree with TRBD1. This CDR3 contains 16 residues. Unmatched junction bases numbered 9, after V lost 3 bases and J lost 3 bases. The germline CDR1 and CDR2 sequences are SGHNT and YYREEE (reference sequence). The CDR3 region is CASSSGTGRPHYGYTF. As DNA, the CDR3 is TGTGCCAGCAGCTCCGGGACAGGGCGTCCCCACTATGGCTACACCTTC.